This TCR beta chain was sequenced for a study of response to subunit inactivated influenza vaccine (dated by TCRdb to 2017 to 2018). Regarding the research as a whole: The study used deep quantitative T cell receptor repertoire profiling to track responses to a trivalent subunit inactivated influenza vaccine.

The library was made by RT-PCR. The listed sequencing device is Illumina HiSeq 2500. TCRdb redid the processing of the public reads, applying fastp at Q25 and MiXCR, and retained in-frame beta chains. CDR3 protein duplicates are merged, each entry listing the most common genes and DNA. Here the sample has roughly 760,000 distinct CDR3 sequences; 21% occur a single time. The ten largest clones represent 9.5% to 13% of the sample. The sample holds a few counts of this clonotype. Its cognate antigen has yet to be identified. Base qualities are not at hand, and no much larger clone is one base apart. The paper as a whole reports these results and caveats: The authors proposed that each seasonal influenza vaccination may bring in only a limited number of new T cells.

After removal of 5 bases from V and 8 bases from J, the junction retains 16 bases not matched to a gene. Including the terminal cysteine and phenylalanine, the CDR3 comprises 16 residues. The kept DNA is CDR3 alone, 48 bases in frame from the first base. In the germline V gene, CDR1 corresponds to MDHEN and CDR2 to SYDVKM. Sequencing was performed on PBMCs from blood, taken less than 6 days after vaccination. The chain is made from TRBV28 and TRBJ1-1, with 8 central nucleotides matching TRBD1. The receptor's source is a middle-aged man who received an inactivated influenza vaccine. Donor details come from another sample of the same person, matched by shared clones. The sequence in DNA is TGTGCCAGCAGTCCACTCGGGTCCGGGACAGGCTTCGAAGCTTTCTTT. Its protein reads: CASSPLGSGTGFEAFF. Beyond the CDR3, the reference TRBV28 and TRBJ1-1 genes provide the residues; the full variable domain reads: DVKVTQSSRYLVKRTGEKVFLECVQDMDHENMFWYRQDPGLGLRLIYFSYDVKMKEKGDIPEGYSVSREKKERFSLILESASTNQTSMYLCASSPLGSGTGFEAFFGQGTRLTVV.